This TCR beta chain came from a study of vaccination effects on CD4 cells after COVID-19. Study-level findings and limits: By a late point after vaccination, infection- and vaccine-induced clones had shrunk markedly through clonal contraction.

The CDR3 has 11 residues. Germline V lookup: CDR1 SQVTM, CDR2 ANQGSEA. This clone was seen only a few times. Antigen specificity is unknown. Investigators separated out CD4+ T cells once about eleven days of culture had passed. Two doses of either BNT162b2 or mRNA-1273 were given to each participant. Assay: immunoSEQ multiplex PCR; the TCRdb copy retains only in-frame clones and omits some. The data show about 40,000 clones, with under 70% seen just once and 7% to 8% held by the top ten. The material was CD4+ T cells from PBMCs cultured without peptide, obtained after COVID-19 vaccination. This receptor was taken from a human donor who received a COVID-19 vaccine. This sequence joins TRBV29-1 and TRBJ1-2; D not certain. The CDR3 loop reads CSSDEGYGYTF. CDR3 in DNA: TGCAGTTCCGACGAGGGCTATGGCTACACCTTC.